This T cell receptor beta chain comes out of a study of lung T cells in sarcoidosis with Löfgren's syndrome. Whole-study findings and limits: The most expanded V genes in Löfgren's patients were reportedly TRAV12-1 and TRBV2.

In this sample, this clonotype is medium-sized. Its antigen is still unknown. TCRdb independently ran MiXCR on the reads; one entry per CDR3 protein. The profile shows over 2,000 distinct CDR3 sequences, around a fifth of them singletons. V was clipped by 9 bases and J by 0 bases, with 10 bases between them. The CDR3 runs to 14 residues. Germline CDR1 and CDR2: KGHDR and SFDVKD. The TCR was taken from a human donor with sarcoidosis (Löfgren's syndrome or another form), or a control subject (not recorded which). The rearrangement joins TRBV24-1 to TRBJ2-2; D not resolved. Sequenced sample: CD4+ T cells from bronchoalveolar lavage. CDR3 nucleotide sequence: TGTGCCACCTCAGGCAGATCGAACACCGGGGAGCTGTTTTTT. Translated, it gives CATSGRSNTGELFF.